A single sample gave rise to the 23 T cell receptor beta chains below, sequenced in a study of T cell responses to AZD1222 COVID-19 vaccine. The method was immunoSEQ multiplex PCR; TCRdb's version includes in-frame clones alone and lacks a portion of them. The table shows 100,000 to 150,000 clones, with roughly 90% occurring only once. This sample comprised peripheral blood, obtained on day 0 of AZD1222 vaccination. These receptors came from an adult in good health.

V is TRBV5-5 and J is TRBJ1-1; D uncertain. Germline-derived CDR1 and CDR2 are SGHKS and YYEKEE (reference sequence). Between the trimmed V and J ends, which lost 6 bases and 0 bases, there was a span of 12 bases. This CDR3 region has 14 residues. CDR3 coding DNA: TGTGCCAGCACCATGGGGAGGTTGAACACTGAAGCTTTCTTT. Translated: CASTMGRLNTEAFF. Drawing the rest from reference TRBV5-5 and TRBJ1-1, the complete variable domain is DAGVTQSPTHLIKTRGQQVTLRCSPISGHKSVSWYQQVLGQGPQFIFQYYEKEERGRGNFPDRFSARQFPNYSSELNVNALLLGDSALYLCASTMGRLNTEAFFGQGTRLTVV.

On this clone itself: Relative to the germline gene, one junction end is altered; a read error may explain this. The chain is built from TRBV3-1 (or the pseudogene TRBV3-2) and TRBJ1-4; D gene unclear. Germline values: CDR1 LGHDT, CDR2 YNNKEL (reference sequence). The CDR3 runs to 16 residues. Here the CDR3 DNA reads TGTGCCAGCAGTCAAGGGCCCACTGCAACTAATGAAAAACTGTTTTTT. Translated, it gives CASSQGPTATNEKLFF.

J is TRBJ2-2 and V is TRBV7-6, with D perhaps TRBD2 (6 bases). Deletions cut 4 bases from V and 1 base from J, with 10 bases between. The germline CDR1 and CDR2 sequences are SGHVS and FNYEAQ. The CDR3 is 15 amino acids. For the CDR3, the DNA is TGTGCCAGCAGCTCTAGCGTCAGGAACACCGGGGAGCTGTTTTTT. Its translation is CASSSSVRNTGELFF.

The chain uses TRBV27 and TRBJ1-6, with 7 positions matching TRBD1. CDR1 MNHEY and CDR2 SMNVEV come from the germline V gene (reference sequence). The CDR3 is made up of 14 amino acids. V gave up 5 bases and J gave up 4 bases; unmatched junction bases: 2. The CDR3 spells CASSQTGYNSPLHF. The CDR3 DNA reads as TGTGCCAGCAGTCAGACAGGGTATAATTCACCCCTCCACTTT.

The J gene is TRBJ2-7, the V gene TRBV5-1; TRBD1 aligns across 7 bases. This CDR3 comprises 15 residues. The germline gives CDR1 SGHRS, CDR2 YFSETQ. The ends lost 4 bases at V and 2 bases at J; junction bases unmatched: 9. DNA for the CDR3: TGCGCCAGCAGCCCATGGACAGGAGGACCCTACGAGCAGTACTTC. Protein product: CASSPWTGGPYEQYF.

In its sample, this clone was seen once. This rearrangement joins TRBV5-6 to TRBJ1-1; the D gene is possibly TRBD1 (5 bases). Germline values: CDR1 SGHDT, CDR2 YYEEEE. The CDR3 is 14 amino acids. Trimming took off 3 bases at V and 5 bases at J, with 14 bases between the two ends. CDR3 residues: CASSSRTGGTEAFF. CDR3 DNA: TGTGCCAGCAGCTCTCGGACCGGGGGGACTGAAGCTTTCTTT.

The CDR3 here is CASSLSLGGLLSGANVLTF. CDR3 DNA sequence: TGTGCCAGCAGTTTATCGCTGGGAGGGCTCCTCTCTGGGGCCAACGTCCTGACTTTC. The genes are TRBV27 and TRBJ2-6; 7 bases fit TRBD2. The ends lost 0 bases at V and 0 bases at J; junction bases unmatched: 8. Per the germline V gene, CDR1 is MNHEY and CDR2 is SMNVEV (reference sequence). CDR3 length: 19 amino acids.

This clone was detected only once. CDR3 nucleotides: TGTGCTAGTGCCCGGGGAGGGGCCCATGGCTACACCTTC. Protein product: CASARGGAHGYTF. This chain joins TRBV12-5 and TRBJ1-2, with D possibly matching TRBD1 (5 bases). Trimming took off 7 bases at V and 6 bases at J, with 15 bases between the two ends. The CDR3 contains 13 residues. Germline V gene lookup returns CDR1 LGHNT and CDR2 FRNRAP.

This chain connects TRBV5-6 to TRBJ2-3; D is possibly TRBD1 or TRBD2 (5 bases each). Germline V lookup: CDR1 SGHDT, CDR2 YYEEEE. The CDR3 loop spans 15 amino acids. The ends were cut back, 0 bases at V and 4 bases at J, with 12 bases in the middle. The CDR3 sequence is CASSLAGPPPDTQYF. CDR3 in DNA: TGTGCCAGCAGCTTGGCGGGGCCGCCGCCAGATACGCAGTATTTT.

This clone was seen a single time. The same CDR3 is also encoded by other DNA sequences in this sample. V is TRBV3-1 (or the pseudogene TRBV3-2) and J is TRBJ1-1; D is ambiguous. V was cut by 0 bases and J by 5 bases, with 10 bases left in between. The V gene's germline CDR1 is LGHDT and CDR2 YNNKEL (reference sequence). CDR3 length equals 14 residues. In nucleotides, the CDR3 is TGTGCCAGCAGCCAAGATCTTGGAGGAACTGAAGCTTTCTTT. Translation gives CASSQDLGGTEAFF.

The chain joins TRBV9 to TRBJ1-2; D is possibly TRBD1 (6 bases). Trimming shortened V by 4 bases and J by 0 bases, and 13 bases separated the two germline ends. This CDR3 has 15 amino acids. The germline V gene has CDR1 SGDLS and CDR2 YYNGEE. This chain's CDR3 is CASSPTRTANYGYTF. CDR3 coding DNA: TGTGCCAGCAGCCCCACCCGGACAGCTAACTATGGCTACACCTTC.

This chain joins TRBV6-2 or TRBV6-3 and TRBJ1-2; no clear D gene. Germline CDR1 MNHEY, CDR2 SVGEGT. The germline V and J ends were trimmed by 2 bases and 3 bases, with 10 bases remaining between them. The CDR3 sequence is 14 residues long. The CDR3 DNA sequence: TGTGCCAGCAGTTACGACCGGAAGGACTATGGCTACACCTTC. Residues: CASSYDRKDYGYTF.

J is TRBJ1-2 and V is TRBV30, with a possible D match to TRBD1 (6 bases). The V gene's germline CDR1 is GTSNPN and CDR2 SVGIG (reference sequence). The length of the CDR3 is 11 residues. Trimming pared 7 bases from V and 4 bases from J, leaving 10 bases between. The DNA of the CDR3 is TGTGCCTCTCAGGGGAGCTATGGCTACACCTTC. It specifies CASQGSYGYTF. The complete variable domain, with remaining parts taken from reference TRBV30 and TRBJ1-2, reads SQTIHQWPATLVQPVGSPLSLECTVEGTSNPNLYWYRQAAGRGLQLLFYSVGIGQISSEVPQNLSASRPQDRQFILSSKKLLLSDSGFYLCASQGSYGYTFGSGTRLTVV.

The chain joins TRBV7-2 to TRBJ1-3; 7 bases map to TRBD1. CDR1 is SGHTA, CDR2 FQGNSA, per germline. V gave up 5 bases and J gave up 3 bases; unmatched junction bases: 4. The CDR3 runs 14 residues. The CDR3 coding sequence is TGTGCCAGCAGCGAACAGGGGTATGGAAACACCATATATTTT. This encodes CASSEQGYGNTIYF.

J is TRBJ1-4 and V is TRBV19; D possibly corresponds to TRBD1 (6 bases). Per the germline V gene, CDR1 is LNHDA and CDR2 is SQIVND (reference sequence). V was pared by 5 bases and J by 1 base, with 11 bases between. This CDR3 is 15 amino acids long. As DNA, the CDR3 is TGTGCCAGTAGTCTCGGAGGGGGAACTAATGAAAAACTGTTTTTT. Protein product: CASSLGGGTNEKLFF.

The rearrangement links TRBV9 to TRBJ1-1; D perhaps matches TRBD1 (6 bases). Per the germline V gene, CDR1 is SGDLS and CDR2 is YYNGEE. Trimming pared 4 bases from V and 7 bases from J, leaving 11 bases between. The CDR3 extends over 12 amino acids. CDR3 protein: CASSPDSLEAFF. In nucleotides, the CDR3 is TGTGCCAGCAGCCCGGACAGCCTTGAAGCTTTCTTT. The full variable domain, completed using reference TRBV9 and TRBJ1-1, is DSGVTQTPKHLITATGQRVTLRCSPRSGDLSVYWYQQSLDQGLQFLIQYYNGEERAKGNILERFSAQQFPDLHSELNLSSLELGDSALYFCASSPDSLEAFFGQGTRLTVV.

J is TRBJ2-3 and V is TRBV29-1; no reliable D call. The ends were cut back, 8 bases at V and 4 bases at J, with 13 bases in the middle. CDR3 length equals 12 residues. CDR1 is SQVTM and CDR2 is ANQGSEA in the germline V gene. The CDR3 spells CSSLALADTQYF. For the CDR3, the DNA is TGCAGCTCCCTTGCCCTAGCAGATACGCAGTATTTT.

DNA of the CDR3: TGTGCCAGCAGTCAAACGACAGGGGGATGGGACACTGAAGCTTTCTTT. As protein: CASSQTTGGWDTEAFF. The rearrangement uses TRBV27 and TRBJ1-1; 9 bases map to TRBD1. V lost 5 bases to trimming and J lost 3 bases; unmatched junction nucleotides: 10. The CDR3 totals 16 residues. The germline gives CDR1 MNHEY, CDR2 SMNVEV (reference sequence).

V usage is TRBV6-4 and J usage is TRBJ1-2; D call uncertain. Trimming took 8 bases from V and 5 from J, leaving 6 bases between them. This CDR3 is built from 10 residues. Germline assignment: CDR1 MRHNA and CDR2 SNTAGT. The CDR3 DNA follows: TGTGCCAGCGGCAGGTATGGCTACACCTTC. Its translation is CASGRYGYTF.

The rearrangement links TRBV6-5 to TRBJ1-6; TRBD1 is a possible D gene (6 bases). The CDR3 is made up of 15 amino acids. Looked up from germline, CDR1 is MNHEY and CDR2 is SVGAGI. V lost 6 bases, J lost 10 bases, and 19 bases lay in between. The CDR3 nucleotides are TGTGCCAGCAGCCTAAGTGGGGGGCGCGGGTCACCCCTCCACTTT. Translation gives CASSLSGGRGSPLHF.

This clone was counted only a few times. The V call is TRBV3-1 (or the pseudogene TRBV3-2), the J call TRBJ1-6; D might be TRBD1 (5 bases). The germline CDR1 and CDR2 sequences are LGHDT and YNNKEL (reference sequence). CDR3 size: 13 residues. V was shortened by 5 bases and J by 9 bases, with 11 bases between the two germline ends. CDR3 coding DNA: TGTGCCAGCAGCTGGGGGAGGGGTTCACCCCTCCACTTT. It codes for CASSWGRGSPLHF.

This chain joins TRBV7-9 and TRBJ1-4; D is perhaps TRBD1 (5 bases). Germline V lookup: CDR1 SEHNR, CDR2 FQNEAQ (reference sequence). This CDR3 has 16 residues. Between the trimmed V and J ends, which lost 2 bases and 8 bases, there was a span of 18 bases. CDR3 in amino acids: CASSLLGGTWGEKLFF. The CDR3 DNA follows: TGTGCCAGCAGCTTATTGGGAGGAACTTGGGGGGAAAAACTGTTTTTT. Drawing the rest from reference TRBV7-9 and TRBJ1-4, the complete variable domain is DTGVSQNPRHKITKRGQNVTFRCDPISEHNRLYWYRQTLGQGPEFLTYFQNEAQLEKSRLLSDRFSAERPKGSFSTLEIQRTEQGDSAMYLCASSLLGGTWGEKLFFGSGTQLSVL.

Concerning this clone: The identical CDR3 is also encoded by other nucleotide sequences in the sample. V and J are TRBV6-5 and TRBJ1-1, with 7 bases lining up with TRBD1. CDR1 MNHEY and CDR2 SVGAGI come from the germline V gene. V lost 6 bases and J lost 0; bases outside the gene matches: 4. This CDR3 contains 14 residues. CDR3 bases: TGTGCCAGCAGCCGGGGACAGCTGAACACTGAAGCTTTCTTT. Translating gives CASSRGQLNTEAFF.